This note documents a single T cell receptor (beta chain) sequence. The sample is drawn from a study of blood T cell repertoires in COVID-19. Whole-study context: The United States, Italy and Spain provided the acute and convalescent COVID-19 samples. From T cells, B-cell-depleted T cells, or PBMCs came the material, which was cDNA or gDNA.

The authors' processing: Estimation of nucleated cell counts relied on the amplification of reference gene primers. Libraries were prepared by immunoSEQ multiplex PCR; TCRdb keeps only in-frame clonotypes and omits some of them. The V and J calls and the clone size are those of that table, but D and trimming were determined from the DNA. The data show fewer than 300,000 clones, 65% to 85% seen once. Germline loops: CDR1 SQVTM, CDR2 ANQGSEA. The CDR3 loop spans 12 amino acids. Trimming shortened V by 7 bases and J by 8 bases, and 15 bases separated the two germline ends. The chain recombines TRBV29-1 with TRBJ2-1; D gene uncertain. This receptor was identified in an elderly man with acute or convalescent COVID-19. The sequenced sample consisted of peripheral blood. CDR3 region: CSADGTPDEQFF. The CDR3 nucleotides are TGCAGCGCCGATGGCACCCCCGATGAGCAGTTCTTC.